A single sample is the source of the 24 T cell receptor beta chains below, sequenced in a study of TIL therapy for anti-PD-1-resistant metastatic lung cancer. The libraries were made with immunoSEQ v3. Method: immunoSEQ multiplex PCR; TCRdb's copy keeps in-frame clones and lacks some. The sample contains under 100,000 clones, around three fifths of which appear only once. Stated time point: pre-treatment sample, taken before nivolumab and TIL therapy. Pleural nodules or supraclavicular lymph nodes made up most of the excised metastases sampled. The starting material was tumor tissue, obtained at baseline. The source of these receptors is a person aged 25 to 80 with non-small cell lung cancer.

This clone has just a few counts. The chain recombines TRBV15 with TRBJ2-1; D possibly corresponds to TRBD1 (5 bases). V lost 3 bases, J lost 9 bases, and 12 bases lay in between. This CDR3 contains 13 residues. Per germline, CDR1 LNHNV and CDR2 YYDKDF (reference sequence). As DNA, the CDR3 is TGTGCCACCAGCAGTACCAGGGATGGTGAGCAGTTCTTC. Protein: CATSSTRDGEQFF.

This sequence joins TRBV18 and TRBJ2-7; 7 bases map to TRBD2. The CDR3 has 13 residues. Trimming took 2 bases from V and 5 from J; bases not matched to a gene: 3. In germline, CDR1 is KGHSH, CDR2 LQKENI. The chain's CDR3 is CASSPLRGNEQYF. CDR3 nucleotides: TGTGCCAGCTCACCATTGCGGGGGAACGAGCAGTACTTC. The entire variable domain, with the rest obtained from reference TRBV18 and TRBJ2-7, is as follows: NAGVMQNPRHLVRRRGQEARLRCSPMKGHSHVYWYRQLPEEGLKFMVYLQKENIIDESGMPKERFSAEFPKEGPSILRIQQVVRGDSAAYFCASSPLRGNEQYFGPGTRLTVT.

This clone has just a few counts. CDR3 nucleotides: TGTGCCAGCACCAGGACCCCCTACGAGCAGTACTTC. Translated: CASTRTPYEQYF. J is TRBJ2-7 and V is TRBV27; D is undetermined. The CDR3 runs 12 residues. V lost 7 bases and J 2 bases, leaving 9 bases between the germline ends. The germline V gene encodes CDR1 MNHEY and CDR2 SMNVEV (reference sequence).

This chain connects TRBV5-1 to TRBJ1-2; TRBD1 might be the D (5 bases). The CDR3 spans 14 residues. Between the trimmed V and J ends, which lost 0 bases and 1 base, there was a span of 7 bases. CDR1 and CDR2 from the germline V gene are SGHRS and YFSETQ. The chain's CDR3 is CASSLEDNNYGYTF. The CDR3 DNA is TGCGCCAGCAGCTTGGAGGACAATAACTATGGCTACACCTTC. Full variable domain (outside the CDR3, taken from reference TRBV5-1 and TRBJ1-2): KAGVTQTPRYLIKTRGQQVTLSCSPISGHRSVSWYQQTPGQGLQFLFEYFSETQRNKGNFPGRFSGRQFSNSRSEMNVSTLELGDSALYLCASSLEDNNYGYTFGSGTRLTVV.

J is TRBJ1-3 and V is TRBV5-1; D may be TRBD1 (5 bases). Trimming removed 0 bases from V and 3 bases from J, with 19 bases in between. CDR1 and CDR2 (germline): SGHRS, YFSETQ. CDR3 size: 18 residues. DNA of the CDR3: TGCGCCAGCAGCTTGGGACGAACCGGGACCCAATATGGAAACACCATATATTTT. Protein product: CASSLGRTGTQYGNTIYF.

The chain recombines TRBV29-1 with TRBJ2-7; TRBD1 aligns across 9 bases. The CDR3 is 17 amino acids. From germline, CDR1 is SQVTM and CDR2 ANQGSEA. J was trimmed by 5 bases and V by 4 bases; bases with no gene match: 18. The CDR3 loop is CSVGSVMGVRDRDEQYF. CDR3 sequence (DNA): TGCAGCGTTGGGAGTGTAATGGGGGTCCGGGACAGGGACGAGCAGTACTTC.

The V and J genes are TRBV18 and TRBJ2-4; D is tentatively TRBD1 or TRBD2 (5 bases each). Germline assignment: CDR1 KGHSH and CDR2 LQKENI. CDR3 length: 14 amino acids. V lost 2 bases and J lost 6, with 11 bases in between. CDR3 bases: TGTGCCAGCTCACCAGGGGGTAGCATAAACATTCAGTACTTC. Residues: CASSPGGSINIQYF. The complete variable domain, with remaining parts taken from reference TRBV18 and TRBJ2-4, reads NAGVMQNPRHLVRRRGQEARLRCSPMKGHSHVYWYRQLPEEGLKFMVYLQKENIIDESGMPKERFSAEFPKEGPSILRIQQVVRGDSAAYFCASSPGGSINIQYFGAGTRLSVL.

V and J are TRBV5-4 and TRBJ2-4, with 11 bases lining up with TRBD1. This CDR3 is built from 17 residues. Germline CDR1 is SGHNT and CDR2 is YYREEE (reference sequence). Losses at the gene ends were 4 bases for V and 0 bases for J; bases not matched to a gene: 6. The CDR3 nucleotides read TGTGCCAGCAGCCCAGGACAGGGGGCACTAGCCAAAAACATTCAGTACTTC. Its translation: CASSPGQGALAKNIQYF. The whole variable domain, remainder taken from reference TRBV5-4 and TRBJ2-4, is ETGVTQSPTHLIKTRGQQVTLRCSSQSGHNTVSWYQQALGQGPQFIFQYYREEENGRGNFPPRFSGLQFPNYSSELNVNALELDDSALYLCASSPGQGALAKNIQYFGAGTRLSVL.

The V gene is TRBV5-4, the J gene TRBJ1-1, with D unclear. Germline CDR1 and CDR2: SGHNT and YYREEE (reference sequence). The V and J ends lost 3 bases and 3 bases respectively, with 12 bases between them. The CDR3 length is 14 residues. The CDR3, as DNA: TGTGCCAGCAGCTCCCCTTCTCTGTACACTGAAGCTTTCTTT. Amino acid sequence: CASSSPSLYTEAFF.

In its sample, this clone was seen a few times. The gene calls are TRBV7-9 and TRBJ1-5, with a tentative D call TRBD1 (6 bases). V gave up 5 bases and J gave up 2 bases, with 16 bases separating them. The CDR3 spans 16 residues. Germline V gene sequence: CDR1 SEHNR, CDR2 FQNEAQ (reference sequence). The CDR3 nucleotides are TGTGCCAGCAGCCAAACCGGGACACTTGGCAATCAGCCCCAGCATTTT. Translated: CASSQTGTLGNQPQHF.

The genes are TRBV5-4 and TRBJ2-3; D gene ambiguous. The V and J ends lost 2 bases and 5 bases respectively, with 12 bases between them. CDR3 length equals 14 residues. In germline, CDR1 is SGHNT, CDR2 YYREEE (reference sequence). The DNA for the CDR3 is TGTGCCAGCAGCTTAGTAATAGGTGGAGATACGCAGTATTTT. It encodes CASSLVIGGDTQYF.

Only one count was recorded for this clone. The chain recombines TRBV9 with TRBJ2-5; D possibly corresponds to TRBD1 (6 bases). Germline lookup yields CDR1 SGDLS and CDR2 YYNGEE. The V and J ends lost 3 bases and 2 bases respectively, with 11 bases between them. This CDR3 contains 14 residues. The CDR3 protein is CASSAGQNQETQYF. The CDR3 nucleotides read TGTGCCAGCAGCGCCGGACAGAATCAAGAGACCCAGTACTTC.

J is TRBJ1-5 and V is TRBV7-2; D ambiguous. The V gene lost 1 base and the J gene lost 7 bases, with 11 bases spanning the gap. This CDR3 is 14 amino acids long. CDR1 and CDR2 from the germline V gene are SGHTA and FQGNSA. CDR3 in DNA: TGTGCCAGCAGCTTAGGACGGGTGGGGCAGCCCCAGCATTTT. This encodes CASSLGRVGQPQHF.

The V gene is TRBV11-2, the J gene TRBJ2-7; D remains unclear. Trimming stripped 2 bases from V and 7 bases from J, with 6 bases between. Germline assignment: CDR1 SGHAT and CDR2 FQNNGV. This CDR3 spans 11 amino acids. The CDR3 loop is CASSLTWEQYF. The DNA for the CDR3 is TGTGCCAGCAGCTTAACGTGGGAGCAGTACTTC.

This clone was picked up a small number of times. CDR3: CASSLSGTAGTIYF. CDR3 nucleotide sequence: TGTGCCAGCAGTTTATCGGGGACGGCAGGGACCATATATTTT. The V and J genes are TRBV27 and TRBJ1-3; possible D gene TRBD1, 5 bases. The germline V gene has CDR1 MNHEY and CDR2 SMNVEV (reference sequence). This CDR3 comprises 14 residues. V was trimmed by 0 bases and J by 10 bases, leaving 13 bases between them.

The rearrangement uses TRBV6-4 and TRBJ2-2; the D gene could be TRBD1 or TRBD2 (5 bases each). The CDR3 extends over 15 amino acids. The V gene's germline CDR1 is MRHNA and CDR2 SNTAGT. V lost 0 bases, J lost 6 bases, and 11 bases lay in between. The CDR3 region has the DNA TGTGCCAGCAGTGACTCGAGGGGCAGGGCCGGGGAGCTGTTTTTT. The encoded protein is CASSDSRGRAGELFF.

This clone was seen only a few times. The rearrangement joins TRBV18 to TRBJ1-2; possibly TRBD1 for D (5 bases). The CDR3 is 15 residues long. V was pared by 2 bases and J by 0 bases, with 10 bases between. Germline-derived CDR1 and CDR2 are KGHSH and LQKENI. As DNA, the CDR3 is TGTGCCAGCTCACCATCGCAGGGAGCTAACTATGGCTACACCTTC. Translation: CASSPSQGANYGYTF.

The DNA for the CDR3 is TGTGCCAGCAGCGGGCTAGTGTGGGGGGATACGCAGTATTTT. Residues: CASSGLVWGDTQYF. V and J are TRBV7-2 and TRBJ2-3; D tentatively reads TRBD1 or TRBD2 (5 bases each). Looked up from germline, CDR1 is SGHTA and CDR2 is FQGNSA. This CDR3 is 14 amino acids long. Trimming cost V 5 bases and J 6 bases, with 15 bases left between them.

The J gene is TRBJ2-5, the V gene TRBV27; D gene unclear. The V and J ends lost 3 bases and 1 base respectively, with 6 bases between them. Germline V lookup: CDR1 MNHEY, CDR2 SMNVEV (reference sequence). The CDR3 is 13 residues long. The CDR3 sequence is CASSFQVQETQYF. The CDR3 DNA sequence: TGTGCCAGCAGTTTCCAGGTCCAAGAGACCCAGTACTTC.

The V call is TRBV7-2, the J call TRBJ1-2; no clear D. Per the germline V gene, CDR1 is SGHTA and CDR2 is FQGNSA. V was shortened by 1 base and J by 2 bases, with 11 bases between the two germline ends. The CDR3 spans 15 residues. CDR3 bases: TGTGCCAGCAGCTTAGGGCCCGGGAGGAACTATGGCTACACCTTC. Its translation is CASSLGPGRNYGYTF.

The chain combines TRBV2 with TRBJ2-1, with 7 bases aligning to TRBD2. Germline CDR1 and CDR2: SNHLY and FYNNEI. Trimming removed 2 bases from V and 6 bases from J; junction bases left unmatched: 1. This CDR3 spans 13 amino acids. The CDR3 nucleotides are TGTGCCAGCAGTGAATTAGCGGGCAATGAGCAGTTCTTC. Amino acid sequence: CASSELAGNEQFF.

This clone was seen just once. The chain recombines TRBV4-1 with TRBJ2-5, with 8 positions matching TRBD1. Germline loops: CDR1 MGHRA, CDR2 YSYEKL. V lost 3 bases to trimming and J lost 4 bases; unmatched junction nucleotides: 4. The CDR3 consists of 14 residues. The CDR3 nucleotides read TGCGCCAGCAGCCACAGGGGGCCTGGAGAGACCCAGTACTTC. Translation gives CASSHRGPGETQYF.

The chain uses TRBV27 and TRBJ2-7, with D possibly being TRBD1 (6 bases). V lost 4 bases to trimming and J lost 0 bases, with 13 bases between them. Germline V CDR1 and CDR2: MNHEY, SMNVEV (reference sequence). The CDR3 totals 15 residues. The CDR3 reads CASSSGQLASYEQYF. The DNA of the CDR3 is TGTGCCAGCAGTTCCGGACAGCTAGCCTCCTACGAGCAGTACTTC.

The genes are TRBV28 and TRBJ1-2; unclear D gene. CDR1 and CDR2 (germline): MDHEN, SYDVKM. There are 13 residues in the CDR3. V lost 8 bases and J lost 4, with 14 bases in between. In nucleotides, the CDR3 is TGTGCCAGCTGTGGGCAAGGTAGCTATGGCTACACCTTC. This sequence encodes CASCGQGSYGYTF.